A single TCR beta chain is shown here with its context. What it binds is unknown. This sample was included in a study of shared clonotypes between healthy human individuals. General study results and limits: Large sequencing depth failed to make sorted-subset sequencing complete, rarefaction showed. The represented genetic and exposure-history diversity was limited by the small number of donors.

Profiling relied on immunoSEQ multiplex PCR, and the TCRdb table lists in-frame clones only, not all of them. Among roughly 2,000,000 clones listed, approximately 95% were seen once. Only CD45RO-negative cells positively selected for CCR7 counted as naive CD8 cells, so terminally differentiated effector memory CD45RA+ cells were excluded. The receptor was derived from a man between 18 and 29 years old in good health. The sample comprised naive CD8+ T cells sorted from blood.

The CDR3 DNA is TGTGCCAGCCGCCCCGATCGGGGGGAGCCGAGCTACACCTTC. Amino acid sequence: CASRPDRGEPSYTF. The V gene is TRBV5-5, the J gene TRBJ1-2; TRBD1 is a possible D gene (5 bases). V was shortened by 7 bases and J by 9 bases, with 22 bases between the two germline ends. Germline CDR1 SGHKS, CDR2 YYEKEE (reference sequence). The CDR3 covers 14 residues.